One T cell receptor beta chain is described in this entry. V was pared by 0 bases and J by 6 bases, with 7 bases between. The CDR3 contains 12 residues. Germline CDR1 SQVTM, CDR2 ANQGSEA. This entry is derived from a study of CD8+ T cells in alopecia areata. Extracted from the samples, RNA was reverse transcribed into cDNA to serve as the sequencing template. Profiling relied on immunoSEQ multiplex PCR, and the TCRdb table lists in-frame clones only, not all of them. The sample records more than 95,000 clones, around 60% being singletons. The treatment is: oral pan-JAK inhibitor, 5-10 mg twice daily. This material consisted of CD4+ T cells sorted from blood, taken at week 4, from a patient treated with tofacitinib. This clonotype was obtained from a human donor with alopecia areata. The rearrangement uses TRBV29-1 and TRBJ2-3; D is uncertain. The CDR3 DNA follows: TGCAGCGTTGAAGATGGGTTGGATACGCAGTATTTT. Encoded protein: CSVEDGLDTQYF.